Below, one T cell receptor beta chain is given with its context. Its antigen is undetermined. Sequencing was performed with immunoSEQ multiplex PCR; in TCRdb, only in-frame clones are kept and a portion is missing. The top ten clones hold about 4.1% of a sample with thousands of clones, just under 80% of them seen once. Every patient had relapsed following autologous stem cell transplantation, and cohorts differed in brentuximab vedotin exposure. CD4+ T cells were purified from thawed PBMCs by negative selection. Germline V gene data show CDR1 as SGHRS and CDR2 as YFSETQ. CDR3 size: 17 residues. V lost 2 bases and J lost 1; bases outside the gene matches: 4. This sample was included in a study of PD-1 blockade in classical Hodgkin lymphoma. The study's findings and limits: Newly diagnosed patients and complete responders had comparable diversity at baseline. CD4+ TCR diversity climbed significantly by C4D1, unlike CD8+ TCR diversity. The repertoire differences lack a defined cause, possibly disease activity or prior therapy. The study reported lower baseline TCR diversity in newly diagnosed patients than in healthy donors.

This clonotype was sampled from a human donor with classical Hodgkin lymphoma. The material was CD4+ T cells from blood, obtained at baseline. This chain links TRBV5-1 with TRBJ2-3; 13 nucleotides match TRBD2. The CDR3 loop reads CASSFLGLAGGTDTQYF. The CDR3 DNA sequence: TGCGCCAGCAGCTTTCTCGGACTAGCGGGAGGCACAGATACGCAGTATTTT.